These T cell receptor beta chains were read from a single sample in a study of blood T cells in healthy people across ages. A single record per CDR3 protein comes from TCRdb applying MiXCR to the 5' RACE reads. Of about 840,000 distinct CDR3 sequences listed, 29% are singletons. This same sample was also part of a study on T cells of mothers and their children.

The sample taken for sequencing was blood. These receptors all stem from a woman in her thirties or forties in good health. Each CDR3 is given with its conserved first and last residue. Fields, in order: J gene, clone size, CDR3 length, V gene, D gene, CDR3 protein, CDR3 DNA. D genes are given only for firm matches. Clone size appears in some rows only: once, few, many, or a class for an expanded clone.

TRBJ2-3 - 16 TRBV20-1 TRBD2 CSASPSSGGNTDTQYF TGCAGTGCTAGTCCCTCTAGCGGGGGTAACACAGATACGCAGTATTTT
TRBJ1-1 - 13 TRBV9 - CANSEDRETEAFF TGTGCCAACAGCGAGGACAGAGAGACTGAAGCTTTCTTT
TRBJ2-5 many 13 TRBV15 - CATSRPGSETQYF TGTGCCACCAGCCGCCCGGGTTCAGAGACCCAGTACTTC
TRBJ2-5 - 16 TRBV18 TRBD1 CASSHISTGQGETQYF TGTGCCAGCTCACACATATCGACCGGACAGGGGGAGACCCAGTACTTC
TRBJ2-1 - 16 TRBV29-1 TRBD2 CSVEGPGRGGGNEQFF TGCAGCGTTGAAGGGCCCGGGCGCGGGGGGGGCAATGAGCAGTTCTTC
TRBJ2-1 few 17 TRBV4-2 TRBD2 CASSQEGSRGVYNEQFF TGTGCCAGCAGCCAAGAGGGTTCGCGGGGGGTCTACAATGAGCAGTTCTTC
TRBJ1-1 few 13 TRBV7-9 - CASSAPRGTEAFF TGTGCCAGCAGCGCCCCTCGAGGGACTGAAGCTTTCTTT
TRBJ1-2 - 14 TRBV28 TRBD1 CASTTGTGEYGYTF TGTGCCAGCACTACCGGGACAGGGGAATATGGCTACACCTTC
TRBJ2-1 few 15 TRBV12-3/TRBV12-4 - CASSPGWRVRNEQFF TGTGCCAGCAGCCCAGGTTGGCGGGTTCGTAATGAGCAGTTCTTC
TRBJ2-5 - 16 TRBV5-1 TRBD1 CASSLTLQGIQETQYF TGCGCCAGCAGCTTAACTTTACAGGGGATCCAAGAGACCCAGTACTTC
TRBJ1-1 few 14 TRBV12-3/TRBV12-4 - CASSFSQANTEAFF TGTGCCAGCAGTTTCAGCCAGGCAAACACTGAAGCTTTCTTT
TRBJ1-4 - 14 TRBV7-2 - CAGSPDKGNEKLFF TGTGCCGGCAGCCCGGACAAGGGTAATGAAAAACTGTTTTTT
TRBJ1-5 - 16 TRBV12-3/TRBV12-4 TRBD1 CASSTGGGAGNQPQHF TGTGCCAGCAGTACAGGGGGCGGGGCGGGCAATCAGCCCCAGCATTTT
TRBJ2-3 - 15 TRBV7-3 - CASSFGGPLGDTQYF TGTGCCAGCAGCTTTGGGGGACCGCTGGGGGATACGCAGTATTTT
TRBJ2-1 - 14 TRBV5-4 - CASRPGGGGNEQFF TGTGCCAGCAGGCCCGGAGGGGGTGGCAATGAGCAGTTCTTC
TRBJ2-2 - 14 TRBV2 - CASSDGTPTGELFF TGTGCCAGCAGCGACGGGACTCCCACCGGGGAGCTGTTTTTT
TRBJ2-5 many 16 TRBV7-9 TRBD2 CASSPLAGGVQETQYF TGTGCCAGCAGCCCACTAGCGGGGGGGGTCCAAGAGACCCAGTACTTC
TRBJ1-5 - 13 TRBV12-3/TRBV12-4 - CASSLGWGQPQHF TGTGCCAGCAGTTTGGGGTGGGGTCAGCCCCAGCATTTT
TRBJ2-3 - 15 TRBV20-1 - CSARAGQAGTDTQYF TGCAGTGCTAGAGCGGGGCAGGCGGGCACAGATACGCAGTATTTT
TRBJ2-3 few 14 TRBV5-1 TRBD2 CASSVTSGDATQYF TGCGCCAGCAGCGTTACTAGCGGGGACGCTACGCAGTATTTT
TRBJ1-5 - 14 TRBV20-1 - CSARDLHTNQPQHF TGCAGTGCTAGAGATTTGCACACCAATCAGCCCCAGCATTTT
TRBJ2-1 few 15 TRBV13 - CASSLGEGAYNEQFF TGTGCCAGCAGCTTAGGGGAGGGAGCCTACAATGAGCAGTTCTTC
TRBJ2-6 - 18 TRBV5-5 TRBD1 CASSLAVTGGSGTNVLTF TGTGCCAGCAGCTTGGCTGTGACAGGGGGCTCTGGGACCAACGTCCTGACTTTC
TRBJ2-1 many 15 TRBV19 TRBD2 CASSIVAGDYNEQFF TGTGCCAGTAGTATAGTTGCGGGGGACTACAATGAGCAGTTCTTC
TRBJ2-7 many 14 TRBV12-3/TRBV12-4 - CASSFRGRPYEQYF TGTGCCAGCAGTTTCCGAGGGAGACCCTACGAGCAGTACTTC
TRBJ1-2 - 14 TRBV5-5 - CASSLSWGADGYTF TGTGCCAGCAGCTTAAGCTGGGGTGCGGATGGCTACACCTTC
TRBJ2-1 many 15 TRBV4-1 TRBD2 CASSRLSGGPNEQFF TGCGCCAGCAGCCGTCTTAGCGGGGGGCCCAATGAGCAGTTCTTC
TRBJ1-1 - 12 TRBV10-3 - CAISERNTEAFF TGTGCCATCAGTGAAAGGAACACTGAAGCTTTCTTT
TRBJ2-6 - 15 TRBV20-1 - CSARFRGPGANVLTF TGCAGTGCTAGATTCAGAGGGCCTGGGGCCAACGTCCTGACTTTC
TRBJ2-6 many 15 TRBV4-3 - CASSQDKAGANVLTF TGCGCCAGCAGCCAAGATAAGGCTGGGGCCAACGTCCTGACTTTC
TRBJ2-3 - 19 TRBV7-2 TRBD2 CASSLQATSGGSSTDTQYF TGTGCCAGCAGCTTACAAGCGACTAGCGGGGGTTCTAGCACAGATACGCAGTATTTT
TRBJ2-7 - 15 TRBV28 TRBD1 CASSFSRGRDYEQYF TGTGCCAGCAGTTTTTCTAGGGGGCGAGACTACGAGCAGTACTTC
TRBJ2-1 - 13 TRBV9 - CASSRSLGPEQFF TGTGCCAGCAGCCGATCCCTAGGGCCTGAGCAGTTCTTC